A single sample gave rise to the 17 T cell receptor beta chains below, sequenced in a study of blood T cell repertoires in COVID-19. Here immunoSEQ multiplex PCR was the method, and the copy in TCRdb shows in-frame clones only, minus some. The table has 75,000 to 100,000 clones, roughly 80% seen once; the top ten hold about 11%. Material for sequencing was peripheral blood. The receptors come from a woman of 80 years or more with acute or convalescent COVID-19.

In this sample, this clone turned up a few times. This sequence joins TRBV5-1 and TRBJ2-2; D is perhaps TRBD1 (5 bases). CDR1 and CDR2 (germline): SGHRS, YFSETQ. V lost 4 bases and J lost 5, with 18 bases in between. The CDR3 is made up of 16 amino acids. In nucleotides, the CDR3 is TGCGCCAGCAGCCCCTCGCAGGGTGGAGAGACCGGGGAGCTGTTTTTT. Translated, it gives CASSPSQGGETGELFF.

The rearrangement uses TRBV4-2 and TRBJ2-3, with 10 bases identical to TRBD2. Germline trimming cut 0 bases from V and 4 bases from J; bases unmatched to any gene: 7. From germline, CDR1 is LGHNA and CDR2 YNFKEQ. This CDR3 comprises 17 residues. For the CDR3, the DNA is TGTGCCAGCAGCCAAGATATGAGCGGGGGGGCCCCAGATACGCAGTATTTT. Amino acids: CASSQDMSGGAPDTQYF.

This clone came up once. Germline is not matched at one junction end, which may reflect a read error. This rearrangement joins TRBV19 to TRBJ1-4; D ambiguous. The CDR3 loop spans 14 amino acids. Germline V gives CDR1 LNHDA, CDR2 SQIVND (reference sequence). CDR3 sequence (DNA): TGTGCCAGTAGTCCGGCCCAGGCTAATGAAAAACTGCTTTTT. Its translation: CASSPAQANEKLLF.

The chain recombines TRBV5-4 with TRBJ1-6; 10 bases match TRBD1. The CDR3 sequence is 16 residues long. CDR1 and CDR2 from the germline V gene are SGHNT and YYREEE (reference sequence). J lost 9 bases, V lost 1 base, and 7 bases had no gene match. The CDR3 protein is CASSLSRDRGSSPLHF. CDR3 nucleotide sequence: TGTGCCAGCAGCTTGAGCAGGGACAGGGGAAGTTCACCCCTCCACTTT.

The chain couples TRBV3-1 (or the pseudogene TRBV3-2) to TRBJ2-1; 12 bases are shared with TRBD2. CDR3 length: 16 residues. Per the germline V gene, CDR1 is LGHDT and CDR2 is YNNKEL (reference sequence). V gave up 4 bases and J gave up 4 bases; unmatched junction bases: 5. The CDR3, as DNA: TGTGCCAGCAGCCCCCAACTAGCGGGGGGATACAATGAGCAGTTCTTC. This codes for CASSPQLAGGYNEQFF.

This chain joins TRBV7-2 and TRBJ2-2; D may be TRBD1 (5 bases). Germline lookup yields CDR1 SGHTA and CDR2 FQGNSA. The CDR3 is 13 amino acids. V gave up 5 bases and J gave up 6 bases, with 10 bases separating them. CDR3 bases: TGTGCCAGCAGCCCACAGGCTCCCGGGGAGCTGTTTTTT. Translating gives CASSPQAPGELFF.

Only one count was recorded for this clone. The chain uses TRBV6-5 and TRBJ2-5; no reliable D call. The germline gives CDR1 MNHEY, CDR2 SVGAGI. There are 12 residues in the CDR3. Trimming took off 8 bases at V and 5 bases at J, with 12 bases between the two ends. The CDR3 DNA reads TGTGCCAGCGCTGCTCAGTGGGAGACCCAGTACTTC. It encodes CASAAQWETQYF.

The chain couples TRBV3-1 (or the pseudogene TRBV3-2) to TRBJ1-6; possibly TRBD1 for D (5 bases). The germline CDR1 and CDR2 sequences are LGHDT and YNNKEL (reference sequence). CDR3 length equals 16 residues. The V and J ends lost 4 bases and 7 bases respectively, with 17 bases between them. CDR3 protein: CASSRGRTGENSPLHF. In nucleotides, the CDR3 is TGTGCCAGCAGCCGTGGCAGGACGGGGGAAAATTCACCCCTCCACTTT.

This clone was seen only a few times. This chain connects TRBV28 to TRBJ1-6, with 8 bases matching TRBD1. The CDR3 contains 16 residues. Germline CDR1 reads MDHEN; CDR2 reads SYDVKM. V lost 6 bases, J lost 10 bases, and 14 bases stayed unmatched. The CDR3 DNA is TGTGCCAGCAGCCTAACCGGACAGGGTTTTTACTCACCCCTCCACTTT. Residues: CASSLTGQGFYSPLHF.

This sequence joins TRBV5-1 and TRBJ2-3; D ambiguous. The CDR3 is made up of 14 amino acids. From germline, CDR1 is SGHRS and CDR2 YFSETQ. V was shortened by 5 bases and J by 0 bases, with 10 bases between the two germline ends. The CDR3, as DNA: TGCGCCAGCAGTAAGGAACAGAGCACAGATACGCAGTATTTT. This encodes CASSKEQSTDTQYF.

The table lists this clone with a few counts. The V gene is TRBV5-4, the J gene TRBJ1-6; no firm D call. The CDR3 extends over 12 amino acids. V was clipped by 4 bases and J by 10 bases, with 9 bases between them. The V gene's germline CDR1 is SGHNT and CDR2 YYREEE (reference sequence). The CDR3 DNA sequence: TGTGCCAGCAGCGGCGACTACTCACCCCTCCACTTT. Translation: CASSGDYSPLHF.

The chain has TRBV3-1 (or the pseudogene TRBV3-2) and TRBJ2-7; tentatively, D is TRBD1 (5 bases). The CDR3 extends over 14 amino acids. Germline V gene lookup returns CDR1 LGHDT and CDR2 YNNKEL (reference sequence). Trimming took off 5 bases at V and 0 bases at J, with 11 bases between the two ends. DNA of the CDR3: TGTGCCAGCAGCACGCGACAGTCCTCCTACGAGCAGTACTTC. This gives the protein CASSTRQSSYEQYF.

The chain recombines TRBV7-6 with TRBJ1-1; D uncertain. Trimming stripped 5 bases from V and 4 bases from J, with 11 bases between. The germline V gene has CDR1 SGHVS and CDR2 FNYEAQ. The CDR3 runs to 13 residues. Here the CDR3 reads CASSRQEGTEAFF. The CDR3 DNA sequence: TGTGCCAGCAGCCGGCAGGAGGGCACTGAAGCTTTCTTT. The variable domain in full, with the rest retrieved from reference TRBV7-6 and TRBJ1-1, is GAGVSQSPRYKVTKRGQDVALRCDPISGHVSLYWYRQALGQGPEFLTYFNYEAQQDKSGLPNDRFSAERPEGSISTLTIQRTEQRDSAMYRCASSRQEGTEAFFGQGTRLTVV.

The chain uses TRBV7-8 and TRBJ2-3; no clear D. Trimming took 5 bases from V and 1 from J, leaving 10 bases between them. The CDR3 contains 14 residues. Germline V CDR1 and CDR2: SGHVS, FQNEAQ. For the CDR3, the DNA is TGTGCCAGCAGCCCAGCGACTCGCACAGATACGCAGTATTTT. Amino acid sequence: CASSPATRTDTQYF.

The chain has TRBV6-5 and TRBJ1-2; D perhaps matches TRBD1 (5 bases). Germline V lookup: CDR1 MNHEY, CDR2 SVGAGI. CDR3 size: 13 residues. V was pared by 7 bases and J by 8 bases, with 17 bases between. CDR3 nucleotide sequence: TGTGCCAGCAAAAGGGGTCCGGAGGGGGGCTACACCTTC. Protein: CASKRGPEGGYTF.

This clone was seen just once. The J gene is TRBJ1-4, the V gene TRBV5-6; 7 bases agree with TRBD1. V trimming: 3 bases; J trimming: 4 bases; junction bases outside the gene matches: 6. The CDR3 covers 15 residues. Germline V gene data show CDR1 as SGHDT and CDR2 as YYEEEE. The CDR3 region has the DNA TGTGCCAGCAGCTCAGGACAGGCCCGTAATGAAAAACTGTTTTTT. Amino acid sequence: CASSSGQARNEKLFF. The full variable domain, with the rest looked up from reference TRBV5-6 and TRBJ1-4, is DAGVTQSPTHLIKTRGQQVTLRCSPKSGHDTVSWYQQALGQGPQFIFQYYEEEERQRGNFPDRFSGHQFPNYSSELNVNALLLGDSALYLCASSSGQARNEKLFFGSGTQLSVL.

The chain links TRBV7-3 to TRBJ2-3, with 9 bases lining up with TRBD1. Germline V gives CDR1 SGHTA, CDR2 FQGTGA. V shed 5 bases, J shed 1 base, and the junction held 4 bases outside the gene matches. CDR3 size: 15 residues. The chain's CDR3 is CASSPGTGRTDTQYF. DNA of the CDR3: TGTGCCAGCAGCCCCGGGACAGGGCGCACAGATACGCAGTATTTT.